A single sample gave rise to the 25 T cell receptor beta chains below, sequenced in a study of T cell responses to AZD1222 COVID-19 vaccine. Here immunoSEQ multiplex PCR was the method, and the copy in TCRdb shows in-frame clones only, minus some. The data show approximately 70,000 clones, about 85% seen once. The sample consisted of peripheral blood, taken on day 0 of AZD1222 vaccination. The receptors shown here come from an adult in good health.

The J gene is TRBJ2-7, the V gene TRBV21-1; the D call of TRBD2 is as the table states it, not checked on the DNA. TRBV21-1 has pseudogene status. The CDR3 covers 16 residues. The CDR3 bases are TGTGCCAGCAGCAAACGTTTGTGGACTAGCGGGAGTGAGCAGTACTTC. This gives the protein CASSKRLWTSGSEQYF.

This chain joins TRBV21-1 and TRBJ1-5; no DNA check was done on the table's D call, TRBD1. TRBV21-1 is described as a pseudogene. The CDR3 extends over 16 amino acids. CDR3 in amino acids: CASSEGRGVRNQPQHF. In DNA, the CDR3 is TGTGCCAGCAGCGAAGGCAGGGGGGTCCGCAATCAGCCCCAGCATTTT.

V is TRBV7-6 and J is TRBJ2-2, with D hard to call. This CDR3 spans 14 amino acids. V lost 0 bases to trimming and J lost 2 bases, with 4 bases between them. Germline CDR1 SGHVS, CDR2 FNYEAQ. This CDR3 reads CASSLAPNTGELFF. In nucleotides, the CDR3 is TGTGCCAGCAGCTTAGCCCCTAACACCGGGGAGCTGTTTTTT.

The chain joins TRBV5-1 to TRBJ2-1; perhaps D is TRBD1 or TRBD2 (6 bases each). The CDR3 runs 15 residues. V was trimmed by 0 bases and J by 8 bases, leaving 15 bases between them. Germline CDR1 and CDR2: SGHRS and YFSETQ. CDR3 region: CASSLGQSGGDEQFF. The CDR3 DNA is TGCGCCAGCAGCTTGGGGCAGTCCGGGGGCGATGAGCAGTTCTTC. The full variable domain, with the rest looked up from reference TRBV5-1 and TRBJ2-1, is KAGVTQTPRYLIKTRGQQVTLSCSPISGHRSVSWYQQTPGQGLQFLFEYFSETQRNKGNFPGRFSGRQFSNSRSEMNVSTLELGDSALYLCASSLGQSGGDEQFFGPGTRLTVL.

This clone was detected only a few times. The DNA for the CDR3 is TGTGCCAGCAGCCAAGATCGGGGGTCGAGCTCCTACGAGCAGTACTTC. Encoded protein: CASSQDRGSSSYEQYF. This chain joins TRBV3-1 (or the pseudogene TRBV3-2) and TRBJ2-7; TRBD2 is a possible D gene (6 bases). The V end was cut by 0 bases, the J end by 0 bases, with 12 bases between. The germline V gene has CDR1 LGHDT and CDR2 YNNKEL (reference sequence). CDR3 size: 16 residues.

This rearrangement joins TRBV5-6 to TRBJ2-4; D not resolved. CDR3 length: 13 residues. The V end lost 0 bases, the J end lost 5 bases, and 6 bases lay between the germline ends. Germline values: CDR1 SGHDT, CDR2 YYEEEE. In DNA, the CDR3 is TGTGCCAGCAGCTTGGGGCAGCAAAACATTCAGTACTTC. Translated: CASSLGQQNIQYF. The full variable domain, with the rest looked up from reference TRBV5-6 and TRBJ2-4, is DAGVTQSPTHLIKTRGQQVTLRCSPKSGHDTVSWYQQALGQGPQFIFQYYEEEERQRGNFPDRFSGHQFPNYSSELNVNALLLGDSALYLCASSLGQQNIQYFGAGTRLSVL.

This chain connects TRBV7-8 to TRBJ2-1; the D gene could be TRBD1 or TRBD2 (6 bases each). The germline gives CDR1 SGHVS, CDR2 FQNEAQ. The CDR3 runs to 15 residues. The V end lost 3 bases, the J end lost 6 bases, and 15 bases lay between the germline ends. Here the CDR3 DNA reads TGTGCCAGCAGCTTCCAACGAGGGGGACTCAATGAGCAGTTCTTC. Translating gives CASSFQRGGLNEQFF. The entire variable domain, with the rest obtained from reference TRBV7-8 and TRBJ2-1, is as follows: GAGVSQSPRYKVAKRGQDVALRCDPISGHVSLFWYQQALGQGPEFLTYFQNEAQLDKSGLPSDRFFAERPEGSVSTLKIQRTQQEDSAVYLCASSFQRGGLNEQFFGPGTRLTVL.

V and J are TRBV5-1 and TRBJ1-3, with D possibly being TRBD1 (5 bases). The CDR3 is made up of 17 amino acids. V was trimmed by 0 bases and J by 0 bases, leaving 13 bases between them. CDR1 and CDR2 from the germline V gene are SGHRS and YFSETQ. The CDR3 bases are TGCGCCAGCAGCTTGGGTTGGACATCGCACTCTGGAAACACCATATATTTT. The encoded protein is CASSLGWTSHSGNTIYF.

This chain joins TRBV7-9 and TRBJ1-2; a possible D gene is TRBD1 (6 bases). This CDR3 contains 13 residues. V shed 5 bases and J shed 2 bases, with 9 bases lying between them. Germline V gene sequence: CDR1 SEHNR, CDR2 FQNEAQ (reference sequence). As DNA, the CDR3 is TGTGCCAGCAGCAATGGACAGAACTATGGCTACACCTTC. Encoded protein: CASSNGQNYGYTF.

The chain uses TRBV5-1 and TRBJ1-2; possibly TRBD1 for D (6 bases). The V gene's germline CDR1 is SGHRS and CDR2 YFSETQ. V was clipped by 3 bases and J by 6 bases, with 15 bases between them. This CDR3 contains 14 residues. DNA of the CDR3: TGCGCCAGCAGCTCCAGGGGAGGGTCGGATGGCTACACCTTC. It translates to CASSSRGGSDGYTF.

For this clone: Other DNA variants within this sample encode the same CDR3. The chain has TRBV15 and TRBJ1-2; the D gene is possibly TRBD1 (6 bases). Germline assignment: CDR1 LNHNV and CDR2 YYDKDF (reference sequence). There are 15 residues in the CDR3. V dropped 2 bases and J dropped 7 bases, with 17 bases sitting between them. The CDR3 is CATSRPGRGAGGYTF. In nucleotides, the CDR3 is TGTGCCACCAGCAGACCCGGGAGGGGGGCTGGTGGCTACACCTTC.

V usage is TRBV3-1 (or the pseudogene TRBV3-2) and J usage is TRBJ2-3, with D unresolved. Germline values: CDR1 LGHDT, CDR2 YNNKEL (reference sequence). This CDR3 contains 13 residues. Trimming took off 2 bases at V and 1 base at J, with 4 bases between the two ends. As DNA, the CDR3 is TGTGCCAGCAGCCAATTTCGCACAGATACGCAGTATTTT. Amino acid sequence: CASSQFRTDTQYF.

The rearrangement uses TRBV2 and TRBJ2-7, with a weak D call TRBD1 (6 bases). Looked up from germline, CDR1 is SNHLY and CDR2 is FYNNEI. Trimming shortened V by 5 bases and J by 1 base, and 9 bases separated the two germline ends. CDR3 length: 13 residues. The CDR3, as DNA: TGTGCCAGCAGTACACAGGGATCCTACGAGCAGTACTTC. Translation gives CASSTQGSYEQYF. The whole variable domain, remainder taken from reference TRBV2 and TRBJ2-7, is EPEVTQTPSHQVTQMGQEVILRCVPISNHLYFYWYRQILGQKVEFLVSFYNNEISEKSEIFDDQFSVERPDGSNFTLKIRSTKLEDSAMYFCASSTQGSYEQYFGPGTRLTVT.

This clone has just one count. CDR3 nucleotide sequence: TGTGCCAGCAGGCTTAGGCCAGATAATGAAAAACTGTTTTTT. Protein: CASRLRPDNEKLFF. The chain is built from TRBV6-5 and TRBJ1-4; no clear D. This CDR3 region has 14 residues. The V end lost 6 bases, the J end lost 4 bases, and 12 bases lay between the germline ends. From germline, CDR1 is MNHEY and CDR2 SVGAGI.

The J gene is TRBJ2-5, the V gene TRBV20-1; D not resolved. Germline values: CDR1 DFQATT, CDR2 SNEGSKA (reference sequence). There are 9 residues in the CDR3. CDR3 DNA sequence: TGCAGGGGTGATGAGACCCAGTACTTC. This translates into CRGDETQYF.

The chain uses TRBV5-4 and TRBJ1-6; 10 positions match TRBD1. Trimming cost V 6 bases and J 10 bases; bases outside gene matches: 10. The CDR3 runs to 15 residues. Per the germline V gene, CDR1 is SGHNT and CDR2 is YYREEE (reference sequence). CDR3 amino acids: CASTPPGTGVSPLHF. The CDR3 DNA sequence: TGTGCCAGCACCCCGCCCGGGACAGGGGTATCACCCCTCCACTTT.

The rearrangement joins TRBV6-1 to TRBJ2-7, with 11 bases fitting TRBD1. Looked up from germline, CDR1 is MNHNS and CDR2 is SASEGT. V was clipped by 0 bases and J by 3 bases; unmatched bases: 1. CDR3 length: 15 amino acids. The CDR3 reads CASSEAGTGGYEQYF. CDR3 nucleotide sequence: TGTGCCAGCAGTGAAGCGGGGACAGGGGGCTACGAGCAGTACTTC.

V usage is TRBV6-4 and J usage is TRBJ1-5, with D possibly being TRBD1 (6 bases). The ends were cut back, 3 bases at V and 6 bases at J, with 12 bases in the middle. The V gene's germline CDR1 is MRHNA and CDR2 SNTAGT. The CDR3 sequence is 14 residues long. The CDR3 bases are TGTGCCAGCAGTGAACAGGGCCGGAGTCAGCCCCAGCATTTT. It translates to CASSEQGRSQPQHF.

This clone was detected once. The chain joins TRBV18 to TRBJ2-7; D ambiguous. CDR1 and CDR2 from the germline V gene are KGHSH and LQKENI. This CDR3 spans 13 amino acids. V was shortened by 8 bases and J by 0 bases, with 11 bases between the two germline ends. CDR3 DNA: TGTGCCAGCATCGGCGACAACTCCTACGAGCAGTACTTC. Protein: CASIGDNSYEQYF. Complete variable domain (other parts from reference TRBV18 and TRBJ2-7): NAGVMQNPRHLVRRRGQEARLRCSPMKGHSHVYWYRQLPEEGLKFMVYLQKENIIDESGMPKERFSAEFPKEGPSILRIQQVVRGDSAAYFCASIGDNSYEQYFGPGTRLTVT.

This sequence joins TRBV3-1 (or the pseudogene TRBV3-2) and TRBJ2-4; 8 positions match TRBD2. Trimming took 4 bases from V and 4 from J; bases not matched to a gene: 3. Germline loops: CDR1 LGHDT, CDR2 YNNKEL (reference sequence). There are 14 residues in the CDR3. The DNA of the CDR3 is TGTGCCAGCAGCCCGACTAGCGAAAAAAACATTCAGTACTTC. Amino acids: CASSPTSEKNIQYF.

This chain connects TRBV2 to TRBJ2-7; 7 bases line up with TRBD1. J lost 0 bases, V lost 6 bases, and 8 bases had no gene match. CDR1 and CDR2 from the germline V gene are SNHLY and FYNNEI. There are 15 residues in the CDR3. The DNA for the CDR3 is TGTGCCAGCAGGCCGACAGGGCGCGGCTCCTACGAGCAGTACTTC. Its translation: CASRPTGRGSYEQYF. The whole variable domain, remainder taken from reference TRBV2 and TRBJ2-7, is EPEVTQTPSHQVTQMGQEVILRCVPISNHLYFYWYRQILGQKVEFLVSFYNNEISEKSEIFDDQFSVERPDGSNFTLKIRSTKLEDSAMYFCASRPTGRGSYEQYFGPGTRLTVT.

The rearrangement links TRBV12-5 to TRBJ2-2, with 11 bases lining up with TRBD1. The CDR3 spans 17 residues. Germline-derived CDR1 and CDR2 are LGHNT and FRNRAP. The V gene end was trimmed by 5 bases and the J gene end by 5 bases; junction bases not matched to a gene: 10. The CDR3 reads CASGLHRTGGLTGELFF. CDR3 nucleotide sequence: TGTGCTAGTGGTCTTCACAGGACAGGGGGCTTGACCGGGGAGCTGTTTTTT.

The gene calls are TRBV20-1 and TRBJ1-2, with D hard to call. Per germline, CDR1 DFQATT and CDR2 SNEGSKA (reference sequence). The CDR3 is 9 residues long. V was cut by 1 base and J by 8 bases, with 2 bases left in between. The CDR3 spells CSARGGYTF. In nucleotides, the CDR3 is TGCAGTGCTAGAGGCGGCTACACCTTC.

V and J are TRBV6-5 and TRBJ1-2, with TRBD1 matching over 9 bases. CDR3 size: 14 residues. Germline assignment: CDR1 MNHEY and CDR2 SVGAGI. The junction had 6 bases not matched to a gene; V was cut back by 7 bases and J by 3 bases. The CDR3 bases are TGTGCCAGCACCCGGGACAGGGTCGACTATGGCTACACCTTC. Its protein is CASTRDRVDYGYTF.

The V and J genes are TRBV7-9 and TRBJ2-5; 8 bases are a match to TRBD1. Germline V gene sequence: CDR1 SEHNR, CDR2 FQNEAQ (reference sequence). The CDR3 consists of 15 residues. After removal of 5 bases from V and 2 bases from J, the junction contained 7 bases not matched to a gene. CDR3 coding DNA: TGTGCCAGCAGCACACCGACAGGGGAGCAAGAGACCCAGTACTTC. Translated: CASSTPTGEQETQYF.